Presented here are 18 T cell receptor beta chains from one specimen sequenced in a study of T cell changes during pregnancy in multiple sclerosis. Data came from immunoSEQ multiplex PCR; TCRdb stores just in-frame clones and leaves some out. Of over 90,000 clones listed, 90% were seen once; the top ten hold under 0.8%. The sample consisted of peripheral blood, taken in the second trimester of pregnancy. The receptors were sampled from a female donor in good health, enrolled as a control in a pregnancy study.

The chain links TRBV12-5 to TRBJ2-5; TRBD1 aligns across 9 bases. The length of the CDR3 is 14 residues. V lost 4 bases and J lost 4; bases outside the gene matches: 4. Germline V gene lookup returns CDR1 LGHNT and CDR2 FRNRAP. The CDR3 DNA reads as TGTGCTAGTGGTTGGACAGGGGCGGGAGAGACCCAGTACTTC. Protein: CASGWTGAGETQYF.

V is TRBV28 and J is TRBJ1-1; 8 bases are a match to TRBD1. The CDR3 is 15 residues long. Per the germline V gene, CDR1 is MDHEN and CDR2 is SYDVKM. The V gene end was trimmed by 5 bases and the J gene end by 3 bases; junction bases not matched to a gene: 8. CDR3 nucleotides: TGTGCCAGCAGTAACGCAGGGGGCAAGGACACTGAAGCTTTCTTT. This sequence encodes CASSNAGGKDTEAFF.

The J gene is TRBJ1-2, the V gene TRBV5-1, with TRBD1 matching 10 bases. The CDR3 has 16 residues. The junction had 14 bases not matched to a gene; V was cut back by 4 bases and J by 8 bases. The germline CDR1 and CDR2 sequences are SGHRS and YFSETQ. The CDR3 bases are TGCGCCAGCAGCGCATCGACAGGGGGCGCAGGAATCGGCTACACCTTC. Translating gives CASSASTGGAGIGYTF.

The chain combines TRBV7-6 with TRBJ1-2; 11 positions match TRBD1. Per the germline V gene, CDR1 is SGHVS and CDR2 is FNYEAQ. V shed 2 bases, J shed 5 bases, and the junction held 7 bases outside the gene matches. The CDR3 runs 16 residues. CDR3 nucleotides: TGTGCCAGCAGCTTAACCCGGACAGGGGGCCCTTATGGCTACACCTTC. It yields the protein CASSLTRTGGPYGYTF.

This rearrangement joins TRBV7-9 to TRBJ2-1, with 9 bases matching TRBD1. CDR3 length: 16 residues. Trimming at V came to 8 bases and at J to 7 bases, leaving 15 bases not matched to a gene. The V gene's germline CDR1 is SEHNR and CDR2 FQNEAQ (reference sequence). In DNA form, the CDR3 reads TGTGCCAGCCGCTCAACAGGGGGCCCGCGGGGAAATGAGCAGTTCTTC. Translating it yields CASRSTGGPRGNEQFF.

The chain recombines TRBV6-5 with TRBJ2-1; D not certain. CDR3 length: 16 residues. CDR1 and CDR2 (germline): MNHEY, SVGAGI. Between the trimmed V and J ends, which lost 0 bases and 4 bases, there was a span of 13 bases. CDR3 loop: CASSYSRGISYNEQFF. Here the CDR3 DNA reads TGTGCCAGCAGTTACTCGAGAGGTATCAGTTACAATGAGCAGTTCTTC.

This clone was counted once. J is TRBJ2-7 and V is TRBV19; 7 nucleotides match TRBD1. The V and J ends lost 7 bases and 7 bases, in that order; junction bases with no gene match: 16. Germline CDR1 LNHDA, CDR2 SQIVND (reference sequence). The CDR3 sequence is 15 residues long. Here the CDR3 reads CASTDVREGALEQYF. DNA for the CDR3: TGTGCCAGTACCGACGTTCGCGAGGGGGCTCTTGAGCAGTACTTC.

The CDR3 DNA is TGCGCCAGCAGCTGGCAGGCCGGCGGGGGGGGCACAGATACGCAGTATTTT. Translation gives CASSWQAGGGGTDTQYF. The V call is TRBV5-1, the J call TRBJ2-3, with 9 nucleotides matching TRBD2. With V trimmed by 3 bases and J by 1 base, 9 bases remained unmatched. The CDR3 runs to 17 residues. CDR1 SGHRS and CDR2 YFSETQ come from the germline V gene.

This clone was observed a handful of times. The gene calls are TRBV27 and TRBJ1-4, with TRBD1 as a possible D gene (6 bases). This CDR3 is built from 15 residues. Trimming took off 5 bases at V and 5 bases at J, with 15 bases between the two ends. The germline V gene encodes CDR1 MNHEY and CDR2 SMNVEV (reference sequence). This CDR3 reads CASSEAGVLNEKLFF. Here the CDR3 DNA reads TGTGCCAGCAGTGAGGCAGGGGTCCTAAATGAAAAACTGTTTTTT.

The rearrangement links TRBV5-6 to TRBJ1-6, with 8 nucleotides matching TRBD1. The CDR3 spans 17 residues. The ends lost 4 bases at V and 5 bases at J; junction bases unmatched: 11. Per germline, CDR1 SGHDT and CDR2 YYEEEE. The DNA for the CDR3 is TGTGCCAGCAGCCAACGTCTTCAGGACAGGGATAATTCACCCCTCCACTTT. Translated, it gives CASSQRLQDRDNSPLHF.

This clone is a singleton in its sample. The chain couples TRBV10-3 to TRBJ2-1, with TRBD1 matching over 8 bases. This CDR3 has 15 residues. The germline V gene has CDR1 ENHRY and CDR2 SYGVKD. V gave up 10 bases and J gave up 6 bases; unmatched junction bases: 14. The CDR3 DNA sequence: TGTGCCACGGGACTTTACAGGGGGGACCGCAATGAGCAGTTCTTC. Its translation is CATGLYRGDRNEQFF.

The V and J genes are TRBV2 and TRBJ2-5, with TRBD1 matching over 8 bases. CDR1 SNHLY and CDR2 FYNNEI come from the germline V gene. V lost 4 bases, J lost 2 bases, and 15 bases stayed unmatched. The CDR3 consists of 18 residues. The DNA of the CDR3 is TGTGCCAGCAGTGGCGGGCTGACAGGGGAGAGGGGACAAGAGACCCAGTACTTC. Its protein product is CASSGGLTGERGQETQYF.

This clone was seen a single time. V usage is TRBV28 and J usage is TRBJ1-2, with 7 bases that match TRBD1. The CDR3 consists of 17 residues. Looked up from germline, CDR1 is MDHEN and CDR2 is SYDVKM. V was clipped by 5 bases and J by 2 bases; unmatched bases: 14. This CDR3 is CASSGRQGVQINYGYTF. CDR3 coding DNA: TGTGCCAGCAGTGGAAGACAGGGAGTCCAAATAAACTATGGCTACACCTTC.

The chain combines TRBV30 with TRBJ1-6, with 7 bases identical to TRBD1. Germline V gene lookup returns CDR1 GTSNPN and CDR2 SVGIG (reference sequence). V lost 0 bases to trimming and J lost 8 bases; unmatched junction nucleotides: 1. This CDR3 spans 13 amino acids. CDR3 bases: TGTGCCTGGAGTGTAGACAGGGATTCACCCCTCCACTTT. It yields the protein CAWSVDRDSPLHF.

This chain links TRBV11-2 with TRBJ2-1, with D perhaps matching TRBD2 (6 bases). This CDR3 has 13 residues. Germline CDR1 SGHAT, CDR2 FQNNGV. CDR3 nucleotide sequence: TGTGCGGCAACGGGGGAGACCTACAATGAGCAGTTCTTC. This translates into CAATGETYNEQFF. The full variable domain, completed using reference TRBV11-2 and TRBJ2-1, is EAGVAQSPRYKIIEKRQSVAFWCNPISGHATLYWYQQILGQGPKLLIQFQNNGVVDDSQLPKDRFSAERLKGVDSTLKIQPAKLEDSAVYLCAATGETYNEQFFGPGTRLTVL.

The V gene is TRBV9, the J gene TRBJ1-2, with 7 bases matching TRBD1. This CDR3 contains 17 residues. After removal of 2 bases from V and 2 bases from J, the junction contained 12 bases not matched to a gene. Germline-derived CDR1 and CDR2 are SGDLS and YYNGEE. This CDR3 is CASSVGAGTASNYGYTF. The CDR3 DNA is TGTGCCAGCAGCGTCGGGGCCGGGACAGCTTCAAACTATGGCTACACCTTC.

The chain employs TRBV5-1 and TRBJ1-2; D ambiguous. V was shortened by 6 bases and J by 5 bases, with 11 bases between the two germline ends. CDR3 length equals 12 residues. The germline V gene has CDR1 SGHRS and CDR2 YFSETQ. The CDR3 region is CASTSNGYGYTF. For the CDR3, the DNA is TGCGCCAGCACCTCGAACGGGTATGGCTACACCTTC.

V usage is TRBV7-9 and J usage is TRBJ2-5, with D maybe TRBD1 (6 bases). The CDR3 loop spans 15 amino acids. The V end lost 4 bases, the J end lost 2 bases, and 14 bases lay between the germline ends. Germline V lookup: CDR1 SEHNR, CDR2 FQNEAQ (reference sequence). For the CDR3, the DNA is TGTGCCAGCAGCTCGCTACAGGGCCCTCAAGAGACCCAGTACTTC. Residues: CASSSLQGPQETQYF.